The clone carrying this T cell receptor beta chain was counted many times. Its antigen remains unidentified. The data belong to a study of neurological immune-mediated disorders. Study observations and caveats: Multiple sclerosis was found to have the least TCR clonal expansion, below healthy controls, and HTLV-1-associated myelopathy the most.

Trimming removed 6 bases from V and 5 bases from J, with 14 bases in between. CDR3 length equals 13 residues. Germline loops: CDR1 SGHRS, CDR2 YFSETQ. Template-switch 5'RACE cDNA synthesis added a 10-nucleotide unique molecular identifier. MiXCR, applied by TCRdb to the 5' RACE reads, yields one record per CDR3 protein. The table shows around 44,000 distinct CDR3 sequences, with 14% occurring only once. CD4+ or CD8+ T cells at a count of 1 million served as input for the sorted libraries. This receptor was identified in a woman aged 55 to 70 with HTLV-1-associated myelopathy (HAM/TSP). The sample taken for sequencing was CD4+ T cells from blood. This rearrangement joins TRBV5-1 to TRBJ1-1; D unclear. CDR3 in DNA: TGCGCCAGCAAGGTTTTGAAGGAAACTGAAGCTTTCTTT. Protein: CASKVLKETEAFF.